The 26 T cell receptor beta chains listed next were all sequenced from one sample in a study of somatic mutations in cytotoxic T cells in rheumatoid arthritis. Repertoires were generated with immunoSEQ multiplex PCR, while TCRdb's copy carries only in-frame clones and drops some. The sample consists of around 24,000 clones, roughly 80% of them appearing once. What was sequenced was CD8+ T cells sorted from blood. These receptors originate from a man in his fifties or sixties in good health.

A few counts support this clone. V usage is TRBV7-9 and J usage is TRBJ2-3, with TRBD2 matching 7 bases. Germline assignment: CDR1 SEHNR and CDR2 FQNEAQ (reference sequence). J gave up 0 bases and V 4 bases, and 4 bases lay outside the gene matches. The CDR3 is 15 amino acids. In DNA, the CDR3 is TGTGCCAGCAGCTGGCTAGCGGCTAGCACAGATACGCAGTATTTT. It translates to CASSWLAASTDTQYF.

The chain carries TRBV7-9 and TRBJ2-7; no firm D call. The V end was cut by 10 bases, the J end by 2 bases, with 15 bases between. CDR1 SEHNR and CDR2 FQNEAQ come from the germline V gene (reference sequence). CDR3 length: 13 residues. CDR3 sequence reads: CATMGSLPYEQYF. CDR3 in DNA: TGTGCCACCATGGGTAGCTTGCCCTACGAGCAGTACTTC.

The genes are TRBV7-8 and TRBJ2-1, with TRBD2 matching over 10 bases. In germline, CDR1 is SGHVS, CDR2 FQNEAQ. There are 15 residues in the CDR3. V lost 3 bases and J lost 6; bases outside the gene matches: 5. The CDR3 sequence: CASSFRTSGGNEQFF. In DNA, the CDR3 is TGTGCCAGCAGCTTTCGGACTAGCGGTGGCAATGAGCAGTTCTTC.

J is TRBJ2-1 and V is TRBV5-1; 7 bases fit TRBD2. J was trimmed by 0 bases and V by 4 bases; bases with no gene match: 13. Germline CDR1 and CDR2: SGHRS and YFSETQ. The CDR3 is 18 amino acids. CDR3 sequence: CASSPEGGSPSSYNEQFF. CDR3 coding DNA: TGCGCCAGCAGCCCGGAGGGCGGGAGCCCCTCCTCCTACAATGAGCAGTTCTTC. The variable domain in full, completed from reference TRBV5-1 and TRBJ2-1, reads KAGVTQTPRYLIKTRGQQVTLSCSPISGHRSVSWYQQTPGQGLQFLFEYFSETQRNKGNFPGRFSGRQFSNSRSEMNVSTLELGDSALYLCASSPEGGSPSSYNEQFFGPGTRLTVL.

This clone was counted a few times. The genes are TRBV19 and TRBJ2-7, with 9 bases that match TRBD1. The CDR3 length is 13 residues. V shed 5 bases and J 7 bases; nucleotides not matched to a gene: 6. CDR1 and CDR2 (germline): LNHDA, SQIVND (reference sequence). The CDR3 bases are TGTGCCAGTAGTCCCGGGACAGGGAGGGAGCAGTACTTC. Its protein is CASSPGTGREQYF.

The chain carries TRBV6-5 and TRBJ2-1, with D uncertain. CDR1 MNHEY and CDR2 SVGAGI come from the germline V gene. This CDR3 is built from 15 residues. The V gene lost 0 bases and the J gene lost 8 bases, with 14 bases spanning the gap. CDR3 DNA sequence: TGTGCCAGCAGTTACTCGCCGACCCGGCTAGATGAGCAGTTCTTC. Its protein product is CASSYSPTRLDEQFF.

This chain joins TRBV27 and TRBJ2-1; a possible D gene is TRBD1 (5 bases). The V and J ends lost 5 bases and 0 bases respectively, with 17 bases between them. This CDR3 is 17 amino acids long. Germline V gives CDR1 MNHEY, CDR2 SMNVEV (reference sequence). The CDR3 protein is CASSPRDTQSSYNEQFF. The CDR3 DNA reads as TGTGCCAGCAGTCCCAGGGATACTCAAAGCTCCTACAATGAGCAGTTCTTC.

Of note for this clone: The same CDR3 is also encoded by other DNA sequences in this sample. CDR3 sequence reads: CASSPGGYEQYF. In nucleotides, the CDR3 is TGCGCCAGCAGCCCCGGGGGTTACGAGCAGTACTTC. The genes are TRBV4-1 and TRBJ2-7, with D possibly TRBD2 on 6 matching bases. This CDR3 contains 12 residues. The germline V and J ends were trimmed by 4 bases and 4 bases, with 8 bases remaining between them. Looked up from germline, CDR1 is MGHRA and CDR2 is YSYEKL.

This chain uses TRBV9 with TRBJ1-2; D is unresolved. Germline V gives CDR1 SGDLS, CDR2 YYNGEE. There are 12 residues in the CDR3. V was clipped by 8 bases and J by 5 bases, with 13 bases between them. CDR3 sequence: CASSLGSYGYTF. The CDR3 DNA reads as TGTGCCAGTAGCCTGGGGTCATATGGCTACACCTTC.

V gene TRBV18 combines with J gene TRBJ1-1; a possible D gene is TRBD1 (6 bases). There are 14 residues in the CDR3. V was pared by 7 bases and J by 5 bases, with 17 bases between. CDR1 is KGHSH and CDR2 is LQKENI in the germline V gene. This CDR3 is CASLTDRSRTEAFF. The CDR3 DNA reads TGTGCCAGCTTAACGGACAGATCGCGGACTGAAGCTTTCTTT.

This clone was counted a few times. The chain links TRBV7-9 to TRBJ2-7; tentative D call: TRBD1 (6 bases). The germline V and J ends were trimmed by 4 bases and 5 bases, with 15 bases remaining between them. Per germline, CDR1 SEHNR and CDR2 FQNEAQ (reference sequence). The CDR3 totals 14 residues. The chain's CDR3 is CASSSGHGENEQYF. In nucleotides, the CDR3 is TGTGCCAGCAGCTCGGGACATGGGGAGAACGAGCAGTACTTC.

The chain has TRBV10-3 and TRBJ2-7; TRBD2 agrees at 14 bases. The CDR3 contains 16 residues. The V gene's germline CDR1 is ENHRY and CDR2 SYGVKD. V trimming: 6 bases; J trimming: 3 bases; junction bases outside the gene matches: 7. The CDR3, as DNA: TGTGCCATCAGAACCGGGACTAGCGGGAGTCACTACGAGCAGTACTTC. It translates to CAIRTGTSGSHYEQYF.

This clone was observed a handful of times. The V gene is TRBV7-9, the J gene TRBJ2-3, with 9 nucleotides matching TRBD2. Germline lookup yields CDR1 SEHNR and CDR2 FQNEAQ (reference sequence). The CDR3 has 15 residues. V shed 5 bases, J shed 6 bases, and the junction held 9 bases outside the gene matches. The CDR3 DNA reads TGTGCCAGCAGCCCCTCCGCGGGAGGGGCGGATACGCAGTATTTT. It yields the protein CASSPSAGGADTQYF.

V and J are TRBV7-9 and TRBJ1-1; D is uncertain. Germline CDR1 is SEHNR and CDR2 is FQNEAQ (reference sequence). V dropped 5 bases and J dropped 2 bases, with 6 bases sitting between them. The CDR3 has 12 amino acids. In DNA, the CDR3 is TGTGCCAGCAGCCAACTAAACACTGAAGCTTTCTTT. It specifies CASSQLNTEAFF.

This clone was detected only a few times. The chain combines TRBV6-1 with TRBJ2-5; 11 nucleotides line up with TRBD2. V gave up 2 bases and J gave up 4 bases; unmatched junction bases: 3. This CDR3 is 15 amino acids long. Germline CDR1 reads MNHNS; CDR2 reads SASEGT. The CDR3 spells CASSELAGGSETQYF. In DNA form, the CDR3 reads TGTGCCAGCAGTGAACTAGCGGGAGGATCAGAGACCCAGTACTTC.

V gene TRBV11-2 combines with J gene TRBJ2-7; TRBD1 is a possible D gene (6 bases). Germline assignment: CDR1 SGHAT and CDR2 FQNNGV. V lost 6 bases, J lost 7 bases, and 10 bases lay in between. CDR3 length: 11 amino acids. The CDR3 loop is CASRTGREQYF. The DNA of the CDR3 is TGTGCCAGCAGAACAGGGAGAGAGCAGTACTTC.

J is TRBJ2-1 and V is TRBV7-9; D not certain. The CDR3 runs to 10 residues. V shed 3 bases and J shed 7 bases, with 1 base lying between them. Germline V CDR1 and CDR2: SEHNR, FQNEAQ (reference sequence). The CDR3 loop is CASSFNEQFF. DNA for the CDR3: TGTGCCAGCAGCTTTAATGAGCAGTTCTTC.

V and J are TRBV19 and TRBJ2-1, with TRBD1 matching over 12 bases. CDR3 length equals 14 residues. Losses at the gene ends were 5 bases for V and 8 bases for J; bases not matched to a gene: 4. Germline-derived CDR1 and CDR2 are LNHDA and SQIVND (reference sequence). Written as DNA, the CDR3 is TGTGCCAGTAGTCCGGGACAGGGGGCATATGAGCAGTTCTTC. Translated: CASSPGQGAYEQFF.

The chain has TRBV10-3 and TRBJ2-1; 9 nucleotides line up with TRBD1. After removal of 0 bases from V and 5 bases from J, the junction contained 2 bases not matched to a gene. The CDR3 spans 15 residues. From germline, CDR1 is ENHRY and CDR2 SYGVKD. The CDR3 DNA reads TGTGCCATCAGTGAGTCAAGGACAGGGGACAATGAGCAGTTCTTC. It encodes CAISESRTGDNEQFF.

This rearrangement joins TRBV7-6 to TRBJ2-3, with 8 bases lining up with TRBD2. After removal of 4 bases from V and 2 bases from J, the junction contained 8 bases not matched to a gene. The CDR3 contains 16 residues. Looked up from germline, CDR1 is SGHVS and CDR2 is FNYEAQ. CDR3 bases: TGTGCCAGCAGCTCATCCAGCGGGAGTGTCACAGATACGCAGTATTTT. Its protein product is CASSSSSGSVTDTQYF. The complete variable domain, with remaining parts taken from reference TRBV7-6 and TRBJ2-3, reads GAGVSQSPRYKVTKRGQDVALRCDPISGHVSLYWYRQALGQGPEFLTYFNYEAQQDKSGLPNDRFSAERPEGSISTLTIQRTEQRDSAMYRCASSSSSGSVTDTQYFGPGTRLTVL.

This clone was picked up a small number of times. This rearrangement joins TRBV4-1 to TRBJ2-7; D is uncertain. The CDR3 has 11 amino acids. With 7 bases removed from V and 4 bases from J, the gap between germline ends came to 8 bases. Germline-derived CDR1 and CDR2 are MGHRA and YSYEKL. The CDR3 spells CASKAAYEQYF. The CDR3 DNA sequence: TGCGCCAGCAAGGCGGCATACGAGCAGTACTTC.

A few counts support this clone. This chain connects TRBV4-1 to TRBJ1-1; tentatively, D is TRBD1 (5 bases). The V end was cut by 1 base, the J end by 8 bases, with 8 bases between. This CDR3 spans 12 amino acids. The germline gives CDR1 MGHRA, CDR2 YSYEKL. CDR3 in amino acids: CASSQVTGEAFF. DNA of the CDR3: TGCGCCAGCAGCCAAGTAACAGGCGAAGCTTTCTTT.

The rearrangement uses TRBV9 and TRBJ1-1, with TRBD1 as a possible D gene (6 bases). CDR3 length: 16 residues. Germline CDR1 is SGDLS and CDR2 is YYNGEE. V lost 0 bases to trimming and J lost 4 bases, with 16 bases between them. The chain's CDR3 is CASSVVKAGVGTEAFF. The CDR3 coding sequence is TGTGCCAGCAGCGTAGTAAAGGCAGGGGTCGGCACTGAAGCTTTCTTT.

The chain recombines TRBV7-9 with TRBJ1-2, with a possible D match to TRBD1 (6 bases). V dropped 5 bases and J dropped 5 bases, with 21 bases sitting between them. Germline V gene data show CDR1 as SEHNR and CDR2 as FQNEAQ (reference sequence). The CDR3 loop spans 16 amino acids. The CDR3 DNA reads as TGTGCCAGCAGCCGACGCCCGGACGGGAGGGGGTATGGCTACACCTTC. It codes for CASSRRPDGRGYGYTF.

In its sample, this clone was seen once. The CDR3 is CAILGVAGEQYF. CDR3 DNA: TGTGCCATCCTGGGGGTGGCGGGAGAGCAGTACTTC. The J gene is TRBJ2-7, the V gene TRBV10-3; a weak D match, TRBD2 (6 bases). The ends were cut back, 8 bases at V and 7 bases at J, with 15 bases in the middle. The CDR3 runs to 12 residues. The germline V gene encodes CDR1 ENHRY and CDR2 SYGVKD.

This clone was picked up a small number of times. The rearrangement uses TRBV9 and TRBJ2-1; 13 bases are shared with TRBD2. Germline V lookup: CDR1 SGDLS, CDR2 YYNGEE. CDR3 length: 16 residues. Trimming at V came to 1 base and at J to 6 bases, leaving 4 bases not matched to a gene. As DNA, the CDR3 is TGTGCCAGCAGCGTAAGGACTAGCGGGAGTGGCAATGAGCAGTTCTTC. Translating it yields CASSVRTSGSGNEQFF. Full variable domain (outside the CDR3, taken from reference TRBV9 and TRBJ2-1): DSGVTQTPKHLITATGQRVTLRCSPRSGDLSVYWYQQSLDQGLQFLIQYYNGEERAKGNILERFSAQQFPDLHSELNLSSLELGDSALYFCASSVRTSGSGNEQFFGPGTRLTVL.